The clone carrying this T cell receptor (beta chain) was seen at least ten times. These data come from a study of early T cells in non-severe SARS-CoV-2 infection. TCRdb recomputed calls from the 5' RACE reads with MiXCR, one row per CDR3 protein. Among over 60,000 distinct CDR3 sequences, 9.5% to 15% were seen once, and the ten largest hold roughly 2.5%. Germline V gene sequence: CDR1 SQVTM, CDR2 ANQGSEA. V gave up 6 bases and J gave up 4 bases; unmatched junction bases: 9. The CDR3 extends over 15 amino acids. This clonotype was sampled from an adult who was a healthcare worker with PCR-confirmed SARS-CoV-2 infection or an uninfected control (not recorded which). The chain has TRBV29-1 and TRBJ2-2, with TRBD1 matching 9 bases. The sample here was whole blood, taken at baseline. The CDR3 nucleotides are TGCAGCGTCTACGGACAGGGGAGCATCACCGGGGAGCTGTTTTTT. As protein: CSVYGQGSITGELFF.